This entry lists 31 T cell receptor beta chains sequenced from one sample in a study of blood T cell repertoires in COVID-19. The data were produced by immunoSEQ multiplex PCR, yet TCRdb's version contains in-frame clones alone and is incomplete. The data show a few hundred thousand clones, around 90% seen once. The sample was peripheral blood. The receptors originated from a man of 80 years or more with acute or convalescent COVID-19.

This sequence joins TRBV5-1 and TRBJ2-2, with TRBD1 matching 9 bases. Germline loops: CDR1 SGHRS, CDR2 YFSETQ. CDR3 length equals 15 residues. V lost 1 base and J lost 6; bases outside the gene matches: 4. The DNA of the CDR3 is TGCGCCAGCAGCTTGATGGGACAGGGAGCCGGGGAGCTGTTTTTT. It encodes CASSLMGQGAGELFF. Full variable domain (outside the CDR3, taken from reference TRBV5-1 and TRBJ2-2): KAGVTQTPRYLIKTRGQQVTLSCSPISGHRSVSWYQQTPGQGLQFLFEYFSETQRNKGNFPGRFSGRQFSNSRSEMNVSTLELGDSALYLCASSLMGQGAGELFFGEGSRLTVL.

V usage is TRBV4-3 and J usage is TRBJ2-5; D possibly corresponds to TRBD2 (6 bases). The germline V and J ends were trimmed by 5 bases and 5 bases, with 18 bases remaining between them. The CDR3 runs to 15 residues. Germline V CDR1 and CDR2: LGHNA, YSLEER. This CDR3 reads CASSSPTRFRETQYF. The CDR3 DNA is TGCGCCAGCAGCTCTCCGACTAGGTTCCGGGAGACCCAGTACTTC.

CDR3 in amino acids: CASSALVQPQHF. The CDR3 DNA sequence: TGTGCCAGCAGTGCCTTAGTTCAGCCCCAGCATTTT. This chain connects TRBV28 to TRBJ1-5; D ambiguous. Germline V gene lookup returns CDR1 MDHEN and CDR2 SYDVKM. The length of the CDR3 is 12 residues. Trimming pared 5 bases from V and 6 bases from J, leaving 8 bases between.

To note about this clone: A much larger clone differs by one base, so this may be a read error. The chain links TRBV5-1 to TRBJ1-1, with D maybe TRBD1 (6 bases). Trimming shortened V by 3 bases and J by 0 bases, and 9 bases separated the two germline ends. The germline V gene has CDR1 SGHRS and CDR2 YFSETQ. This CDR3 region has 14 residues. The CDR3 sequence is CASSSDSVNTEAFF. The CDR3 DNA reads as TGCGCCAGCAGCTCGGACAGTGTGAACACTGAAGCTTTCTTT.

This chain connects TRBV5-4 to TRBJ2-5, with TRBD1 matching over 11 bases. This CDR3 has 14 amino acids. Germline V CDR1 and CDR2: SGHNT, YYREEE (reference sequence). Losses at the gene ends were 4 bases for V and 5 bases for J; bases not matched to a gene: 4. This CDR3 reads CASSRTGGGETQYF. As DNA, the CDR3 is TGTGCCAGCAGCCGGACAGGGGGCGGTGAGACCCAGTACTTC.

The chain employs TRBV6-4 and TRBJ1-2; possible D gene TRBD1, 6 bases. Deletions cut 5 bases from V and 1 base from J, with 20 bases between. Germline loops: CDR1 MRHNA, CDR2 SNTAGT. CDR3 size: 17 residues. CDR3 in DNA: TGTGCCAGCAGTCTTAGGACAGAAACCAGAATTAACTATGGCTACACCTTC. Encoded protein: CASSLRTETRINYGYTF.

This clone has a single count. The chain carries TRBV25-1 and TRBJ1-3; D possibly corresponds to TRBD1 (5 bases). The germline V gene encodes CDR1 MGHDK and CDR2 SYGVNS. V lost 5 bases and J lost 4, with 9 bases in between. The CDR3 runs to 13 residues. CDR3 loop: CASSFQGGNTIYF. The CDR3 DNA sequence: TGTGCCAGCAGTTTCCAGGGAGGAAACACCATATATTTT.

The chain carries TRBV5-1 and TRBJ1-1; possibly TRBD1 for D (5 bases). The V end was cut by 2 bases, the J end by 1 base, with 15 bases between. CDR1 is SGHRS, CDR2 YFSETQ, per germline. There are 16 residues in the CDR3. This chain's CDR3 is CASSLMAGRGNTEAFF. The DNA of the CDR3 is TGCGCCAGCAGCTTAATGGCAGGGAGGGGGAACACTGAAGCTTTCTTT.

A single count supports this clone. The V and J genes are TRBV2 and TRBJ1-5; 7 bases are a match to TRBD1. The CDR3 runs 15 residues. Germline V gives CDR1 SNHLY, CDR2 FYNNEI. Trimming removed 7 bases from V and 1 base from J; junction bases left unmatched: 7. DNA of the CDR3: TGTGCCAGCACCGAAGGGGGCGGGAGCAATCAGCCCCAGCATTTT. This codes for CASTEGGGSNQPQHF.

This sequence joins TRBV9 and TRBJ2-2; possibly TRBD2 for D (6 bases). V lost 0 bases and J lost 2, with 11 bases in between. CDR1 and CDR2 (germline): SGDLS, YYNGEE. This CDR3 contains 16 residues. CDR3: CASSVAAGSNTGELFF. The CDR3 DNA reads as TGTGCCAGCAGCGTAGCTGCGGGGAGCAACACCGGGGAGCTGTTTTTT.

The J gene is TRBJ2-7, the V gene TRBV5-1, with 9 bases matching TRBD1. V gave up 6 bases and J gave up 6 bases; unmatched junction bases: 10. The CDR3 covers 14 residues. The germline CDR1 and CDR2 sequences are SGHRS and YFSETQ. CDR3 coding DNA: TGCGCCAGCACCAGGGGGGACAGGGACCGCGAGCAGTACTTC. This translates into CASTRGDRDREQYF.

For the CDR3, the DNA is TGCGCCAGCAGCCAAGAACCCGGGAACGGCTACGAGCAGTACTTC. Translation: CASSQEPGNGYEQYF. V gene TRBV4-1 combines with J gene TRBJ2-7, with a possible D match to TRBD2 (5 bases). The CDR3 loop spans 15 amino acids. Trimming took 0 bases from V and 3 from J, leaving 12 bases between them. CDR1 MGHRA and CDR2 YSYEKL come from the germline V gene.

V is TRBV4-1 and J is TRBJ2-3, with 7 nucleotides matching TRBD1. Germline V gene sequence: CDR1 MGHRA, CDR2 YSYEKL. The junction had 4 bases not matched to a gene; V was cut back by 4 bases and J by 3 bases. This CDR3 is 14 amino acids long. The CDR3 loop reads CASSPGQVTDTQYF. The DNA of the CDR3 is TGCGCCAGCAGCCCCGGACAGGTTACAGATACGCAGTATTTT.

This clone appeared once. The rearrangement uses TRBV28 and TRBJ1-1; D unclear. The CDR3 is made up of 14 amino acids. V was trimmed by 1 base and J by 2 bases, leaving 8 bases between them. CDR1 and CDR2 (germline): MDHEN, SYDVKM. In nucleotides, the CDR3 is TGTGCCAGCAGTTTATTCGCGGGCAACACTGAAGCTTTCTTT. Its protein product is CASSLFAGNTEAFF.

The chain recombines TRBV2 with TRBJ2-1; 12 bases map to TRBD2. Trimming took 6 bases from V and 8 from J; bases not matched to a gene: 14. Germline loops: CDR1 SNHLY, CDR2 FYNNEI. The CDR3 is 17 residues long. As DNA, the CDR3 is TGTGCCAGCAGCTGGCCGACTAGCGGGAGAAGGCCCGATGAGCAGTTCTTC. Its protein is CASSWPTSGRRPDEQFF.

V is TRBV4-3 and J is TRBJ2-2, with 14 positions matching TRBD2. This CDR3 has 15 amino acids. V lost 3 bases to trimming and J lost 6 bases; unmatched junction nucleotides: 0. CDR1 and CDR2 from the germline V gene are LGHNA and YSLEER. CDR3 loop: CASSQGLAGAGELFF. CDR3 nucleotide sequence: TGCGCCAGCAGCCAGGGACTAGCGGGAGCCGGGGAGCTGTTTTTT.

This chain joins TRBV7-3 and TRBJ1-2; the D gene is possibly TRBD1 (6 bases). The V end was cut by 3 bases, the J end by 3 bases, with 8 bases between. This CDR3 region has 13 residues. The germline CDR1 and CDR2 sequences are SGHTA and FQGTGA. CDR3 DNA sequence: TGTGCCAGCAGCTTTAGGACAGACTATGGCTACACCTTC. Translation gives CASSFRTDYGYTF.

The chain recombines TRBV28 with TRBJ2-7, with D possibly TRBD2 on 7 matching bases. V shed 7 bases and J shed 0 bases, with 16 bases lying between them. The V gene's germline CDR1 is MDHEN and CDR2 SYDVKM. The length of the CDR3 is 15 residues. Written as DNA, the CDR3 is TGTGCCAGCATCTTCGGAGGGGGGGGCTCCTACGAGCAGTACTTC. Translation: CASIFGGGGSYEQYF.

The rearrangement uses TRBV27 and TRBJ2-1; 7 bases line up with TRBD2. Per the germline V gene, CDR1 is MNHEY and CDR2 is SMNVEV (reference sequence). V lost 6 bases, J lost 0 bases, and 14 bases stayed unmatched. The CDR3 spans 18 residues. The CDR3 spells CASSRFVPSGASYNEQFF. DNA for the CDR3: TGTGCCAGCAGCCGCTTCGTTCCTAGCGGAGCCTCCTACAATGAGCAGTTCTTC.

CDR3 loop: CASSIQLAGVSGNEQFF. CDR3 in DNA: TGTGCCAGTAGTATCCAACTAGCGGGAGTGTCTGGCAATGAGCAGTTCTTC. The chain is built from TRBV19 and TRBJ2-1, with 11 bases aligning to TRBD2. The V segment lost 3 bases and the J segment 6 bases; nucleotides outside the gene matches: 10. Germline CDR1 and CDR2: LNHDA and SQIVND (reference sequence). The CDR3 loop spans 17 amino acids.

The J gene is TRBJ1-2, the V gene TRBV28, with TRBD1 matching over 7 bases. Germline V gives CDR1 MDHEN, CDR2 SYDVKM. With 7 bases clipped from V and 7 bases from J, the junction kept 12 bases outside the gene matches. The CDR3 totals 14 residues. The CDR3 coding sequence is TGTGCCAGCACCCCGGGACAGTCGAGAGGTGGCTACACCTTC. Protein sequence: CASTPGQSRGGYTF.

The chain joins TRBV3-1 (or the pseudogene TRBV3-2) to TRBJ2-7, with D tentatively TRBD2 (6 bases). The germline V gene encodes CDR1 LGHDT and CDR2 YNNKEL (reference sequence). This CDR3 comprises 12 residues. V dropped 8 bases and J dropped 4 bases, with 12 bases sitting between them. The CDR3 nucleotides are TGTGCCAGCTCCGGTGGGGGGTACGAGCAGTACTTC. This gives the protein CASSGGGYEQYF.

The V call is TRBV18, the J call TRBJ1-4; maybe TRBD1 (6 bases). CDR1 is KGHSH and CDR2 is LQKENI in the germline V gene. V lost 4 bases to trimming and J lost 4 bases, with 13 bases between them. The CDR3 totals 15 residues. The CDR3 DNA reads TGTGCCAGCTCACAACTTGGACAGAGTAATGAAAAACTGTTTTTT. Translation: CASSQLGQSNEKLFF.

This clone was counted once. The V gene is TRBV4-2, the J gene TRBJ2-7; TRBD2 matches 7 bases. The V and J ends lost 0 bases and 4 bases, in that order; junction bases with no gene match: 6. In germline, CDR1 is LGHNA, CDR2 YNFKEQ. The length of the CDR3 is 15 residues. The CDR3, as DNA: TGTGCCAGCAGCCAAGAAAGCGGGACGGTTTACGAGCAGTACTTC. It codes for CASSQESGTVYEQYF.

This chain connects TRBV7-9 to TRBJ1-2; perhaps TRBD1 as D (5 bases). This CDR3 is 14 amino acids long. V was clipped by 2 bases and J by 11 bases, with 18 bases between them. Germline-derived CDR1 and CDR2 are SEHNR and FQNEAQ (reference sequence). CDR3 in amino acids: CASSLTADSAFYTF. CDR3 coding DNA: TGTGCCAGCAGCTTAACGGCAGACAGCGCCTTTTACACCTTC.

This chain joins TRBV7-9 and TRBJ2-5; TRBD1 agrees at 8 bases. V trimming: 1 base; J trimming: 5 bases; junction bases outside the gene matches: 3. The CDR3 length is 14 residues. Germline CDR1 reads SEHNR; CDR2 reads FQNEAQ (reference sequence). This CDR3 reads CASSLGTGFETQYF. The DNA of the CDR3 is TGTGCCAGCAGCTTAGGGACAGGGTTCGAGACCCAGTACTTC.

This clone occurred a few times. This chain uses TRBV19 with TRBJ1-3; D may be TRBD1 (5 bases). CDR3 length: 14 residues. CDR1 is LNHDA and CDR2 is SQIVND in the germline V gene (reference sequence). Trimming took off 5 bases at V and 0 bases at J, with 8 bases between the two ends. This CDR3 reads CASSLQVSGNTIYF. CDR3 DNA sequence: TGTGCCAGTAGTCTACAGGTCTCTGGAAACACCATATATTTT.

The gene calls are TRBV6-5 and TRBJ2-3, with 7 bases identical to TRBD2. The CDR3 spans 16 residues. In germline, CDR1 is MNHEY, CDR2 SVGAGI. Losses at the gene ends were 0 bases for V and 2 bases for J; bases not matched to a gene: 5. CDR3 coding DNA: TGTGCCAGCAGTTACTCAAGCGGGGATTACACAGATACGCAGTATTTT. Translation: CASSYSSGDYTDTQYF.

The chain employs TRBV19 and TRBJ2-2; D possibly corresponds to TRBD2 (7 bases). Germline V CDR1 and CDR2: LNHDA, SQIVND (reference sequence). CDR3 size: 16 residues. V was pared by 5 bases and J by 2 bases, with 15 bases between. CDR3 residues: CASSPKGGVNTGELFF. Written as DNA, the CDR3 is TGTGCCAGTAGTCCTAAAGGGGGGGTTAACACCGGGGAGCTGTTTTTT.

V is TRBV12-1 and J is TRBJ1-2; whether TRBD1, the table's D call, matches the DNA was not checked. TRBV12-1 has pseudogene status. The CDR3 loop spans 14 amino acids. CDR3 sequence (DNA): TGTGCCAGCACCCCAGTGCCCCCTAACTATGGCTACACCTTC. This codes for CASTPVPPNYGYTF.

The chain recombines TRBV14 with TRBJ2-7; 11 nucleotides agree with TRBD1. The V gene end was trimmed by 5 bases and the J gene end by 4 bases; junction bases not matched to a gene: 7. The CDR3 runs to 15 residues. The germline CDR1 and CDR2 sequences are SGHDN and FVKESK. The CDR3 bases are TGTGCCAGCAGCACCGGGACAGGGGGGTTTTACGAGCAGTACTTC. Translation: CASSTGTGGFYEQYF.